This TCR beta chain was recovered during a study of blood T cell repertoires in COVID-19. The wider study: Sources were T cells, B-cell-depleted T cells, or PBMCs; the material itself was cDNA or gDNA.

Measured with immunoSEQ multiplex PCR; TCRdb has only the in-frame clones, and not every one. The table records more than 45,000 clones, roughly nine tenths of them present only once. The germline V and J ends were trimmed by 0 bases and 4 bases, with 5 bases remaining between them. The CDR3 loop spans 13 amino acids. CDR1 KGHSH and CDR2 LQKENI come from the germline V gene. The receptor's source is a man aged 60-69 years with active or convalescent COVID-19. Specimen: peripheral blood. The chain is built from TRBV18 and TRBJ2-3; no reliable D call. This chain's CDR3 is CASSPPQADTQYF. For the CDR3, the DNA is TGTGCCAGCTCACCACCCCAGGCAGATACGCAGTATTTT.